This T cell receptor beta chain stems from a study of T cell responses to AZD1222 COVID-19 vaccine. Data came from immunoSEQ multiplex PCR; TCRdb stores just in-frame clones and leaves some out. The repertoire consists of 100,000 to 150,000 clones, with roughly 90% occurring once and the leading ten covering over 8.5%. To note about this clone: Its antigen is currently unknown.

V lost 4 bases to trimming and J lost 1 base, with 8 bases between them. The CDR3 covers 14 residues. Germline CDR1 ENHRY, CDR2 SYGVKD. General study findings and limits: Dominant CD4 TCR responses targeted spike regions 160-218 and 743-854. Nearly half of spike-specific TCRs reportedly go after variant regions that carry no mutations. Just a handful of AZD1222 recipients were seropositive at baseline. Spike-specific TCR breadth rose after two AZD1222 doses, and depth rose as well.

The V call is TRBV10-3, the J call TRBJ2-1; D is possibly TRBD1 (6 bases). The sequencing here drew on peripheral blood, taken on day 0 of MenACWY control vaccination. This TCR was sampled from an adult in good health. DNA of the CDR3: TGTGCCATCAGTGGACAGGCGTCCTACAATGAGCAGTTCTTC. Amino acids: CAISGQASYNEQFF.